The 27 T cell receptor beta chains given below trace back to one sample, sequenced in a study of blood T cell repertoires in COVID-19. Data came from immunoSEQ multiplex PCR; TCRdb stores just in-frame clones and leaves some out. Altogether some 140,000 clones are present, approximately 78% being singletons, with the ten largest covering around 1.7%. The sample was peripheral blood. These TCRs come from an elderly man with acute or convalescent COVID-19.

This chain links TRBV18 with TRBJ2-5; TRBD1 might be the D (5 bases). The germline gives CDR1 KGHSH, CDR2 LQKENI. The CDR3 sequence is 13 residues long. The V and J ends lost 5 bases and 4 bases respectively, with 11 bases between them. CDR3 DNA: TGTGCCAGCTCAAAAGGGGCTCGAGAGACCCAGTACTTC. Its translation is CASSKGARETQYF.

V and J are TRBV21-1 and TRBJ1-4; the table's D call TRBD1 went unverified against the DNA. TRBV21-1 is a documented pseudogene. There are 15 residues in the CDR3. CDR3 coding DNA: TGTGCCAGCAGCAACAGACAGGGGAATAATGAAAAACTGTTTTTT. It codes for CASSNRQGNNEKLFF.

This chain uses TRBV5-1 with TRBJ2-7, with 8 bases that match TRBD1. This CDR3 contains 14 residues. The V segment lost 4 bases and the J segment 4 bases; nucleotides outside the gene matches: 7. From germline, CDR1 is SGHRS and CDR2 YFSETQ. Here the CDR3 reads CASSPAGGGYEQYF. CDR3 coding DNA: TGCGCCAGCAGCCCAGCAGGGGGCGGGTACGAGCAGTACTTC.

This chain links TRBV6-5 with TRBJ1-1; D possibly corresponds to TRBD1 (5 bases). The CDR3 spans 14 residues. Germline lookup yields CDR1 MNHEY and CDR2 SVGAGI. Trimming removed 1 base at V and 5 bases at J, with 11 bases between. CDR3 DNA: TGTGCCAGCAGTTACTTCGCAGGGCAAACTGAAGCTTTCTTT. It translates to CASSYFAGQTEAFF.

The gene calls are TRBV7-2 and TRBJ2-1, with D unresolved. The CDR3 spans 14 residues. Germline-derived CDR1 and CDR2 are SGHTA and FQGNSA. Trimming removed 2 bases at V and 10 bases at J, with 15 bases between. The CDR3 nucleotides are TGTGCCAGCAGCTTATTGTGGCCGATGAGGGAGCAGTTCTTC. Protein: CASSLLWPMREQFF.

CDR3 DNA sequence: TGTGCCGGCATGACCGGGACTTCCTACAATGAGCAGTTCTTC. The encoded protein is CAGMTGTSYNEQFF. This chain links TRBV6-5 with TRBJ2-1, with D possibly TRBD2 on 6 matching bases. Trimming took off 11 bases at V and 1 base at J, with 15 bases between the two ends. This CDR3 contains 14 residues. The V gene's germline CDR1 is MNHEY and CDR2 SVGAGI.

The chain links TRBV28 to TRBJ2-3; 8 bases map to TRBD1. The J segment lost 2 bases and the V segment lost 6 bases, leaving 7 bases of the junction unmatched. The CDR3 has 15 residues. Germline V lookup: CDR1 MDHEN, CDR2 SYDVKM. The CDR3 nucleotides are TGTGCCAGCAGGCGGCCGACAGGGGTCACAGATACGCAGTATTTT. Its translation is CASRRPTGVTDTQYF.

This clone has more than one count but fewer than ten. The V and J genes are TRBV5-1 and TRBJ2-5; maybe TRBD2 (6 bases). This CDR3 comprises 14 residues. Germline V gene lookup returns CDR1 SGHRS and CDR2 YFSETQ. Trimming shortened V by 0 bases and J by 4 bases, and 10 bases separated the two germline ends. The CDR3: CASSLAGAGETQYF. CDR3 sequence (DNA): TGCGCCAGCAGCTTGGCGGGAGCTGGAGAGACCCAGTACTTC.

V and J are TRBV19 and TRBJ2-3, with D possibly matching TRBD1 (5 bases). The CDR3 runs 15 residues. The germline CDR1 and CDR2 sequences are LNHDA and SQIVND (reference sequence). Trimming left V 3 bases short and J 0 bases short, with 10 bases between. CDR3: CASSIIDSSTDTQYF. The CDR3 nucleotides read TGTGCCAGTAGTATCATAGACAGTAGCACAGATACGCAGTATTTT. Looking up the rest from reference TRBV19 and TRBJ2-3 gives the full variable domain: DGGITQSPKYLFRKEGQNVTLSCEQNLNHDAMYWYRQDPGQGLRLIYYSQIVNDFQKGDIAEGYSVSREKKESFPLTVTSAQKNPTAFYLCASSIIDSSTDTQYFGPGTRLTVL.

V and J are TRBV19 and TRBJ2-3; D is possibly TRBD2 (7 bases). The germline CDR1 and CDR2 sequences are LNHDA and SQIVND (reference sequence). The CDR3 length is 15 residues. Trimming took off 11 bases at V and 2 bases at J, with 20 bases between the two ends. The CDR3 bases are TGTGCCTCCCAGGGGAGGGGGGCCCCCACAGATACGCAGTATTTT. Protein product: CASQGRGAPTDTQYF.

This chain connects TRBV10-2 to TRBJ2-2; 9 nucleotides match TRBD2. Germline V gene sequence: CDR1 WSHSY, CDR2 SAAADI. V lost 4 bases, J lost 5 bases, and 5 bases stayed unmatched. The CDR3 extends over 15 amino acids. The CDR3 region has the DNA TGCGCCAGCAGTGCGCCTAGCGGGGCAACCGGGGAGCTGTTTTTT. As protein: CASSAPSGATGELFF.

The V call is TRBV28, the J call TRBJ1-1, with D possibly being TRBD1 (6 bases). Trimming stripped 5 bases from V and 4 bases from J, with 17 bases between. The CDR3 covers 15 residues. Per the germline V gene, CDR1 is MDHEN and CDR2 is SYDVKM. This CDR3 reads CASSARGAGGTEAFF. The DNA for the CDR3 is TGTGCCAGCAGTGCCCGGGGGGCTGGCGGCACTGAAGCTTTCTTT.

In nucleotides, the CDR3 is TGTGCCAGCAGTCTCCGGGGGGTAGGCAATCAGCCCCAGCATTTT. It codes for CASSLRGVGNQPQHF. The V gene is TRBV6-2 or TRBV6-3, the J gene TRBJ1-5; possible D gene TRBD1, 5 bases. Trimming took 5 bases from V and 2 from J, leaving 13 bases between them. The CDR3 sequence is 15 residues long. Germline values: CDR1 MNHEY, CDR2 SVGEGT.

This clone was observed once. DNA of the CDR3: TGCGCCAGCAGCTTGGCCGGGGGTTTCTCCTACGAGCAGTACTTC. Its translation is CASSLAGGFSYEQYF. The chain uses TRBV5-1 and TRBJ2-7; tentatively, D is TRBD2 (6 bases). CDR3 size: 15 residues. Germline CDR1 SGHRS, CDR2 YFSETQ. The V end lost 0 bases, the J end lost 0 bases, and 10 bases lay between the germline ends.

The chain joins TRBV7-3 to TRBJ2-3, with TRBD2 identical over 7 bases. The trim removed 5 bases at V and 5 bases at J, leaving 4 bases unmatched. Germline V gene sequence: CDR1 SGHTA, CDR2 FQGTGA. CDR3 length: 13 residues. In DNA, the CDR3 is TGTGCCAGCAGCCCCGGCGGGGGAGATACGCAGTATTTT. As protein: CASSPGGGDTQYF.

V and J are TRBV5-6 and TRBJ2-7, with no clear D. This CDR3 has 13 residues. Germline CDR1 SGHDT, CDR2 YYEEEE. Trimming took off 1 base at V and 6 bases at J, with 11 bases between the two ends. CDR3 in amino acids: CASSLPSSPEQYF. The CDR3 DNA follows: TGTGCCAGCAGCTTGCCTAGTAGCCCCGAGCAGTACTTC. The full variable domain, in which reference TRBV5-6 and TRBJ2-7 provide the parts outside the CDR3, is DAGVTQSPTHLIKTRGQQVTLRCSPKSGHDTVSWYQQALGQGPQFIFQYYEEEERQRGNFPDRFSGHQFPNYSSELNVNALLLGDSALYLCASSLPSSPEQYFGPGTRLTVT.

Only a few counts were recorded for this clone. The V call is TRBV10-3, the J call TRBJ1-6, with a possible D match to TRBD1 (5 bases). V was trimmed by 0 bases and J by 10 bases, leaving 13 bases between them. The length of the CDR3 is 15 residues. CDR1 is ENHRY and CDR2 is SYGVKD in the germline V gene. CDR3 region: CAISESAQGNSPLHF. CDR3 bases: TGTGCCATCAGTGAGTCGGCTCAGGGTAACTCACCCCTCCACTTT.

The V gene is TRBV7-9, the J gene TRBJ2-2, with TRBD1 matching 8 bases. CDR1 SEHNR and CDR2 FQNEAQ come from the germline V gene (reference sequence). The CDR3 has 17 residues. J lost 0 bases, V lost 5 bases, and 8 bases had no gene match. CDR3 nucleotide sequence: TGTGCCAGCAGCCCATGGGGACAGGCCGCGAACACCGGGGAGCTGTTTTTT. Translated: CASSPWGQAANTGELFF.

This chain links TRBV7-3 with TRBJ1-1; no clear D. V was cut by 4 bases and J by 0 bases, with 12 bases left in between. Germline V lookup: CDR1 SGHTA, CDR2 FQGTGA. The length of the CDR3 is 15 residues. CDR3 DNA: TGTGCCAGCAGCTCAACTTCGGGGTTGAACACTGAAGCTTTCTTT. Protein sequence: CASSSTSGLNTEAFF.

This chain connects TRBV6-1 to TRBJ2-2; 13 nucleotides align to TRBD2. Germline lookup yields CDR1 MNHNS and CDR2 SASEGT. V lost 3 bases and J lost 5; bases outside the gene matches: 6. The CDR3 length is 17 residues. The CDR3 coding sequence is TGTGCCAGCAGTGACCAACTAGCGGGGGGGCCAACCGGGGAGCTGTTTTTT. Its protein product is CASSDQLAGGPTGELFF.

This chain links TRBV3-1 (or the pseudogene TRBV3-2) with TRBJ1-2; D perhaps matches TRBD1 (5 bases). Germline loops: CDR1 LGHDT, CDR2 YNNKEL (reference sequence). This CDR3 has 12 residues. V was clipped by 1 base and J by 8 bases, with 8 bases between them. The CDR3 reads CASSQGSGGYTF. DNA for the CDR3: TGTGCCAGCAGCCAAGGGTCAGGGGGCTACACCTTC.

V and J are TRBV7-9 and TRBJ2-1; D remains unclear. Trimming pared 2 bases from V and 5 bases from J, leaving 7 bases between. CDR3 length equals 13 residues. Per the germline V gene, CDR1 is SEHNR and CDR2 is FQNEAQ (reference sequence). The CDR3, as DNA: TGTGCCAGCAGCTTAAACCAGAACAATGAGCAGTTCTTC. Translating it yields CASSLNQNNEQFF.

The chain is built from TRBV11-3 and TRBJ1-2, with 9 nucleotides matching TRBD1. In germline, CDR1 is SGHNT, CDR2 YENEEA. With V trimmed by 2 bases and J by 5 bases, 9 bases remained unmatched. The CDR3 sequence is 16 residues long. CDR3 in DNA: TGTGCCAGCAGCTTATCCGGGACAGGGCTTGGGTATGGCTACACCTTC. Protein sequence: CASSLSGTGLGYGYTF.

V usage is TRBV5-1 and J usage is TRBJ1-4, with 9 bases fitting TRBD1. The trim removed 2 bases at V and 7 bases at J, leaving 21 bases unmatched. This CDR3 is built from 20 residues. Germline values: CDR1 SGHRS, CDR2 YFSETQ. CDR3 DNA: TGCGCCAGCAGCTTTGGGAGACAAACAGGGGGCAAAGCGGAAGGTGAAAAACTGTTTTTT. Its translation: CASSFGRQTGGKAEGEKLFF.

V gene TRBV7-2 combines with J gene TRBJ2-6, with D perhaps matching TRBD1 (5 bases). Trimming left V 5 bases short and J 0 bases short, with 11 bases between. The CDR3 runs to 16 residues. In germline, CDR1 is SGHTA, CDR2 FQGNSA. This CDR3 is CASSPPQGSGANVLTF. The CDR3 DNA reads TGTGCCAGCAGCCCTCCCCAGGGCTCTGGGGCCAACGTCCTGACTTTC.

This clone was picked up a small number of times. The genes are TRBV6-5 and TRBJ2-5; D may be TRBD2 (5 bases). V was shortened by 7 bases and J by 5 bases, with 14 bases between the two germline ends. The CDR3 is 13 amino acids. Germline V gene data show CDR1 as MNHEY and CDR2 as SVGAGI. The CDR3 bases are TGTGCCAGCACCCGGGGTGGGTGGGAGACCCAGTACTTC. It encodes CASTRGGWETQYF.

The V and J genes are TRBV5-1 and TRBJ1-2, with 7 bases matching TRBD1. This CDR3 is built from 14 residues. V lost 4 bases and J lost 3; bases outside the gene matches: 6. Germline V lookup: CDR1 SGHRS, CDR2 YFSETQ. In nucleotides, the CDR3 is TGCGCCAGCAGCGACACAGGGGCCCACTATGGCTACACCTTC. As protein: CASSDTGAHYGYTF.